This T cell receptor beta chain was identified in a study of vaccination and CD4 T cells after COVID-19. Study-wide background: For control cultures, the treatment was a CEFX pool, an HIV-1 Nef pool, or no peptide.

At the Johns Hopkins FTIC core, DNA taken from cultured CD4+ T cells was sequenced by way of the Oncomine TCR Beta short-read assay. MiXCR was run by TCRdb on the PCR reads, yielding one entry per CDR3 protein. There are some 6,800 distinct CDR3 sequences in the sample; just under 75% occur only once, and approximately 15% lies in the top ten. The germline V and J ends were trimmed by 1 base and 10 bases, with 14 bases remaining between them. CDR3 length equals 14 residues. Germline V lookup: CDR1 SGHNT, CDR2 YENEEA. About this clonotype: Its antigen is currently unknown.

Sample treatment: approximately 10-day PBMC culture with coronavirus spike peptide pools or control peptides (ViraFEST assay). With peptide pools, ViraFEST first expanded antigen-specific T cells and afterwards sequenced their TCRs. The sequenced material came from CD4+ T cells from blood, cultured in vitro. The V call is TRBV11-3, the J call TRBJ2-1; D unresolved. This clonotype was sampled from a human donor who had recovered from COVID-19. The CDR3, as DNA: TGTGCCAGCAGCTTAGCTTCGACATTAGGGGAGCAGTTCTTC. Encoded protein: CASSLASTLGEQFF.